These 13 T cell receptor beta chains were all obtained from the same sample, sequenced in a study of CD4 T cells in relation to SARS-CoV-2 and coronaviruses. The repertoire was sequenced with immunoSEQ multiplex PCR; TCRdb's copy has only in-frame clones and lacks some. The table records about 26,000 clones, 73% of them present only once. No antigen has been assigned to these receptors. Before the COVID-19 pandemic, during about 2011-2018, CD4+ T cells were taken from unexposed donors. Isolation of CD4+ T cells took place after around 11 days in culture. Input material: CD4+ T cells from PBMCs, cultured in vitro. The receptors shown here come from a human donor in good health.

The CDR3 spells CASSPTGSGWSPLHF. The CDR3 nucleotides are TGTGCCAGCTCCCCAACGGGCTCAGGATGGTCACCCCTCCACTTT. This rearrangement joins TRBV7-8 to TRBJ1-6; no reliable D call. The V end lost 8 bases, the J end lost 10 bases, and 21 bases lay between the germline ends. Germline assignment: CDR1 SGHVS and CDR2 FQNEAQ. The CDR3 runs to 15 residues. The full variable domain, with the rest looked up from reference TRBV7-8 and TRBJ1-6, is GAGVSQSPRYKVAKRGQDVALRCDPISGHVSLFWYQQALGQGPEFLTYFQNEAQLDKSGLPSDRFFAERPEGSVSTLKIQRTQQEDSAVYLCASSPTGSGWSPLHFGNGTRLTVT.

The chain recombines TRBV6-5 with TRBJ2-7, with TRBD1 matching over 8 bases. Germline V CDR1 and CDR2: MNHEY, SVGAGI. This CDR3 contains 12 residues. Trimming at V came to 10 bases and at J to 5 bases, leaving 7 bases not matched to a gene. In DNA, the CDR3 is TGTGCCACCGCAGGGGGCCGGAACGAGCAGTACTTC. Encoded protein: CATAGGRNEQYF.

This chain joins TRBV10-3 and TRBJ2-7, with a tentative D call TRBD2 (7 bases). Per the germline V gene, CDR1 is ENHRY and CDR2 is SYGVKD. The CDR3 sequence is 16 residues long. V was cut by 2 bases and J by 5 bases, with 19 bases left in between. In DNA, the CDR3 is TGTGCCATCAGTGAGACCCCTGGGGGGGCCCGTGACGAGCAGTACTTC. Translated, it gives CAISETPGGARDEQYF.

V usage is TRBV2 and J usage is TRBJ1-2, with D perhaps matching TRBD1 (5 bases). V lost 7 bases and J lost 5, with 11 bases in between. Germline lookup yields CDR1 SNHLY and CDR2 FYNNEI. There are 12 residues in the CDR3. The CDR3 sequence: CASIRDGYGYTF. The CDR3, as DNA: TGTGCCAGCATTAGGGACGGTTATGGCTACACCTTC.

V usage is TRBV10-3 and J usage is TRBJ1-5; the D gene is possibly TRBD1 (6 bases). The CDR3 extends over 14 amino acids. Germline CDR1 is ENHRY and CDR2 is SYGVKD. The V end was cut by 1 base, the J end by 6 bases, with 10 bases between. CDR3 DNA: TGTGCCATCAGTGAGTACAGGGAGGGTCAGCCCCAGCATTTT. It codes for CAISEYREGQPQHF.

V and J are TRBV7-2 and TRBJ2-7; D might be TRBD2 (6 bases). Trimming took off 5 bases at V and 3 bases at J, with 14 bases between the two ends. The CDR3 spans 14 residues. From germline, CDR1 is SGHTA and CDR2 FQGNSA. CDR3: CASSTPSAFYEQYF. In nucleotides, the CDR3 is TGTGCCAGCAGCACTCCTAGCGCCTTCTACGAGCAGTACTTC.

V gene TRBV11-3 combines with J gene TRBJ1-1, with D possibly TRBD1 on 5 matching bases. The CDR3 contains 13 residues. The V and J ends lost 0 bases and 11 bases respectively, with 13 bases between them. Germline V gene sequence: CDR1 SGHNT, CDR2 YENEEA. CDR3: CASSLEAGRGAFF. The CDR3 region has the DNA TGTGCCAGCAGCTTAGAAGCAGGGCGAGGGGCTTTCTTT. Full variable domain (remainder filled in from reference TRBV11-3 and TRBJ1-1): EAGVVQSPRYKIIEKKQPVAFWCNPISGHNTLYWYLQNLGQGPELLIRYENEEAVDDSQLPKDRFSAERLKGVDSTLKIQPAELGDSAVYLCASSLEAGRGAFFGQGTRLTVV.

The gene calls are TRBV6-2 or TRBV6-3 and TRBJ2-1, with TRBD2 identical over 7 bases. The J segment lost 1 base and the V segment lost 6 bases, leaving 6 bases of the junction unmatched. Germline V CDR1 and CDR2: MNHEY, SVGEGT. The CDR3 length is 15 residues. The CDR3 spells CASSPGTTSYNEQFF. In DNA, the CDR3 is TGTGCCAGCAGCCCCGGGACTACATCCTACAATGAGCAGTTCTTC.

The count of this clone is one. This chain connects TRBV25-1 to TRBJ2-1, with TRBD1 as a possible D gene (6 bases). The CDR3 length is 14 residues. Germline V gene data show CDR1 as MGHDK and CDR2 as SYGVNS. With 8 bases removed from V and 0 bases from J, the gap between germline ends came to 11 bases. The CDR3 sequence: CASGQGISYNEQFF. CDR3 bases: TGTGCCAGCGGTCAGGGGATCTCCTACAATGAGCAGTTCTTC.

The chain joins TRBV19 to TRBJ2-5, with D perhaps assigned TRBD1 or TRBD2 (5 bases each). V lost 7 bases, J lost 0 bases, and 12 bases lay in between. Per germline, CDR1 LNHDA and CDR2 SQIVND (reference sequence). The CDR3 has 14 amino acids. This chain's CDR3 is CASTKRGYQETQYF. The CDR3 nucleotides read TGTGCCAGTACTAAGAGGGGATACCAAGAGACCCAGTACTTC.

This clone has just a few counts. The rearrangement uses TRBV27 and TRBJ1-1; 7 positions match TRBD1. The V segment lost 4 bases and the J segment 5 bases; nucleotides outside the gene matches: 13. CDR1 MNHEY and CDR2 SMNVEV come from the germline V gene (reference sequence). The CDR3 is made up of 16 amino acids. Here the CDR3 DNA reads TGTGCCAGCAGTTCTGGGACAGCATCGATGACGACTGAAGCTTTCTTT. Protein: CASSSGTASMTTEAFF.

This clone appeared once. CDR3 in DNA: TGTGCCAGCTCCTCGACAGGGAACGAAAAACTGTTTTTT. Encoded protein: CASSSTGNEKLFF. The V call is TRBV18, the J call TRBJ1-4; 7 bases fit TRBD1. Per the germline V gene, CDR1 is KGHSH and CDR2 is LQKENI. The junction had 6 bases not matched to a gene; V was cut back by 6 bases and J by 8 bases. This CDR3 contains 13 residues. Complete variable domain (other parts from reference TRBV18 and TRBJ1-4): NAGVMQNPRHLVRRRGQEARLRCSPMKGHSHVYWYRQLPEEGLKFMVYLQKENIIDESGMPKERFSAEFPKEGPSILRIQQVVRGDSAAYFCASSSTGNEKLFFGSGTQLSVL.

The chain recombines TRBV5-1 with TRBJ2-7, with D perhaps matching TRBD1 (6 bases). CDR1 SGHRS and CDR2 YFSETQ come from the germline V gene. Trimming cost V 4 bases and J 3 bases, with 11 bases left between them. The CDR3 is made up of 13 amino acids. CDR3 residues: CASSGTPNYEQYF. DNA of the CDR3: TGCGCCAGCAGCGGGACACCCAACTACGAGCAGTACTTC. The full variable domain, rest sourced from reference TRBV5-1 and TRBJ2-7, is KAGVTQTPRYLIKTRGQQVTLSCSPISGHRSVSWYQQTPGQGLQFLFEYFSETQRNKGNFPGRFSGRQFSNSRSEMNVSTLELGDSALYLCASSGTPNYEQYFGPGTRLTVT.